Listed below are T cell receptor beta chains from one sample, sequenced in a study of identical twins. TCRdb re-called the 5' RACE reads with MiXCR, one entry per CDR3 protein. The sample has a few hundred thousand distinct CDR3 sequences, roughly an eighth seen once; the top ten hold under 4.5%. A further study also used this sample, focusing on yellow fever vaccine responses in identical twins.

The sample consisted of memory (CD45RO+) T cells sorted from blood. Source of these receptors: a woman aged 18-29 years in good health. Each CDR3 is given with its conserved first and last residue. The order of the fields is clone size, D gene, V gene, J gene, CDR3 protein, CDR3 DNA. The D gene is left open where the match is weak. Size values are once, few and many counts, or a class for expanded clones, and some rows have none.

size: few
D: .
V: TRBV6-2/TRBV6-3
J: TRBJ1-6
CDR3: CASSSRENSPLHF
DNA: TGTGCCAGCAGCAGCCGGGAGAATTCGCCCCTCCACTTT

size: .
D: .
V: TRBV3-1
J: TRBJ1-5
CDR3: CASSPSGYSNQPQHF
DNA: TGTGCCAGCAGCCCCTCGGGGTATAGCAATCAGCCCCAGCATTTT

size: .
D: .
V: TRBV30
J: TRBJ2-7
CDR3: CAWTGGVYEQYF
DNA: TGTGCCTGGACAGGGGGGGTCTACGAGCAGTACTTC

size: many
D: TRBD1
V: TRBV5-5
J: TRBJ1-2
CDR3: CASSLTGDSYGYTF
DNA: TGTGCCAGCAGCTTGACCGGGGACAGCTATGGCTACACCTTC

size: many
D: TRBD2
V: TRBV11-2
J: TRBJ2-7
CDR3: CASSEGLAGGREQYF
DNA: TGTGCCAGCAGCGAGGGGCTAGCGGGGGGAAGAGAGCAGTACTTC

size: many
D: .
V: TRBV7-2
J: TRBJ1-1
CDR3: CASSLSGVRAEAFF
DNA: TGTGCCAGCAGCTTATCCGGGGTCCGGGCTGAAGCTTTCTTT

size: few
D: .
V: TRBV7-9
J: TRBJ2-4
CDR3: CASSLVSKNIQYF
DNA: TGTGCCAGCAGCTTAGTGAGCAAAAACATTCAGTACTTC

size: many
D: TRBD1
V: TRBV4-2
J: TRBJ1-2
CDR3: CASSQGDRGHGYTF
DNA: TGTGCCAGCAGCCAAGGGGACAGGGGACATGGCTACACCTTC

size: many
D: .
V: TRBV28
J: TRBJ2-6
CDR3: CASSEGVLTGANVLTF
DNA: TGTGCCAGCAGTGAGGGGGTTCTGACTGGGGCCAACGTCCTGACTTTC

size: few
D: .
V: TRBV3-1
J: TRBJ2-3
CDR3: CASRRGSDTQYF
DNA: TGTGCCAGCCGACGGGGGTCAGATACGCAGTATTTT

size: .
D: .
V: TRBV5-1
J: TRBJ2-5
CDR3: CASSRGGAVGYETQYF
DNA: TGCGCCAGCAGCCGTGGGGGGGCTGTGGGTTACGAGACCCAGTACTTC

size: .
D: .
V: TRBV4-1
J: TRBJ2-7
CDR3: CASSQAGGVYEQYF
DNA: TGCGCCAGCAGCCAAGCAGGCGGCGTATACGAGCAGTACTTC

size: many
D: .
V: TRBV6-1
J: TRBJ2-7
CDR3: CASSRMGNYESYEQYF
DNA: TGTGCCAGCAGCCGGATGGGGAACTACGAATCCTACGAGCAGTACTTC

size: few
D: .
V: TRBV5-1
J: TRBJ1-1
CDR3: CASSSGLPNTEAFF
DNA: TGCGCCAGCAGCTCAGGACTCCCGAACACTGAAGCTTTCTTT

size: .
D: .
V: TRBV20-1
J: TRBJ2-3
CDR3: CSAPGGTGALPHNF
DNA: TGCAGTGCTCCAGGGGGGACCGGAGCCCTTCCACACAATTTT

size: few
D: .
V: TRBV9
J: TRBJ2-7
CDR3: CASSPGVGNEQYF
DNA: TGTGCCAGCAGCCCCGGGGTAGGGAACGAGCAGTACTTC

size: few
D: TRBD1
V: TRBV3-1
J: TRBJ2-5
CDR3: CASSLAQGAGETQYF
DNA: TGTGCCAGCAGCCTAGCACAGGGGGCGGGGGAGACCCAGTACTTC

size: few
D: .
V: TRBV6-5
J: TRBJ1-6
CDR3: CASSYSPPGNVNSPLHF
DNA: TGTGCCAGCAGTTACTCCCCACCAGGGAATGTTAATTCACCCCTCCACTTT

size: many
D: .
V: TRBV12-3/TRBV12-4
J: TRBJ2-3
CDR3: CASTLAGQHTDTQYF
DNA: TGTGCCAGCACTCTGGCGGGACAGCATACAGATACGCAGTATTTT

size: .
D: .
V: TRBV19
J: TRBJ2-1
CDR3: CASSIEGGRVNEQFF
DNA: TGTGCCAGTAGTATAGAGGGCGGTCGCGTCAATGAGCAGTTCTTC

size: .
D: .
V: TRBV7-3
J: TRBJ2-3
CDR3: CASSLTSSSTDTQYF
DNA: TGTGCCAGCAGCTTAACGTCGAGTAGCACAGATACGCAGTATTTT

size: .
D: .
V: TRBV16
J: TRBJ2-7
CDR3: CASSQQTYEQYF
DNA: TGTGCCAGCAGCCAGCAGACCTACGAGCAGTACTTC

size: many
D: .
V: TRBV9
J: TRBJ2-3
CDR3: CASSPRVVADTQYF
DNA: TGTGCCAGCAGCCCCCGGGTGGTGGCAGATACGCAGTATTTT

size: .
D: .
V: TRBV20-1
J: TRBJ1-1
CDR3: CSARPNTQRLNTEAFF
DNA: TGCAGTGCCCGGCCCAATACCCAACGACTGAACACTGAAGCTTTCTTT

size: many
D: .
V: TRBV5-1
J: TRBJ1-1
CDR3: CASSPRVNTEAFF
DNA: TGCGCCAGCAGCCCTAGGGTGAACACTGAAGCTTTCTTT

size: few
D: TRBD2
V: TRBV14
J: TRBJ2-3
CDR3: CASSQDEREGLRADTQYF
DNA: TGTGCCAGCAGCCAAGATGAGCGGGAGGGACTCCGGGCAGATACGCAGTATTTT

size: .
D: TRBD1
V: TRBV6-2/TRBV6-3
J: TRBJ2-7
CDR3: CASSRDSLQPYEQYF
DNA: TGTGCCAGCAGCCGGGACAGCCTCCAACCCTACGAGCAGTACTTC

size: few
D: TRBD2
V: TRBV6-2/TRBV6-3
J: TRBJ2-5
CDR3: CASGTSGQETQYF
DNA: TGTGCCAGCGGGACTAGCGGCCAAGAGACCCAGTACTTC

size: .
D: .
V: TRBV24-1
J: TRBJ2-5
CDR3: CATSEGGARPGTQYF
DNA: TGTGCCACCAGTGAAGGGGGGGCTCGACCGGGGACCCAGTACTTC

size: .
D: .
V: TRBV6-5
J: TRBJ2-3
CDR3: CASSYGGADTQYF
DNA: TGTGCCAGCAGTTACGGAGGGGCAGATACGCAGTATTTT

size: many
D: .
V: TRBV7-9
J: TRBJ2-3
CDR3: CATEVRGSDTQYF
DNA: TGTGCCACCGAGGTCCGGGGTTCAGATACGCAGTATTTT

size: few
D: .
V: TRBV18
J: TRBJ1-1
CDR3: CASSPFGYTEAFF
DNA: TGTGCCAGCTCCCCCTTTGGGTACACTGAAGCTTTCTTT

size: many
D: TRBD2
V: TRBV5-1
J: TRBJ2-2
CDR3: CASSSTSGSAGELFF
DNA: TGCGCCAGCAGCTCGACTAGCGGGAGTGCCGGGGAGCTGTTTTTT

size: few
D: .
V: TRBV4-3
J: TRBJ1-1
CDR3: CASSQDSAWNTEAFF
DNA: TGCGCCAGCAGCCAAGATTCGGCATGGAACACTGAAGCTTTCTTT

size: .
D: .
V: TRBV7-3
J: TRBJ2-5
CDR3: CASSLWHQETQYF
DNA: TGTGCCAGCAGCTTATGGCACCAAGAGACCCAGTACTTC

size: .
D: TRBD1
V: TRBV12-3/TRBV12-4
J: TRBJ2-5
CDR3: CASSPRDSWQETQYF
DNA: TGTGCCAGCAGTCCCCGGGACAGTTGGCAAGAGACCCAGTACTTC

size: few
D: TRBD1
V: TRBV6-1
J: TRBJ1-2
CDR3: CASSETQGAFYGYTF
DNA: TGTGCCAGCAGTGAAACACAGGGGGCTTTCTATGGCTACACCTTC

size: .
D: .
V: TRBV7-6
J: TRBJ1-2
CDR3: CASSLGVEGYGYTF
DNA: TGTGCCAGCAGCTTAGGGGTGGAGGGGTATGGCTACACCTTC

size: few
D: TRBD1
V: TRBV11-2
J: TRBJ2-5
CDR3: CASSLQGGGFQETQYF
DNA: TGTGCCAGCAGTCTACAGGGGGGAGGATTCCAAGAGACCCAGTACTTC

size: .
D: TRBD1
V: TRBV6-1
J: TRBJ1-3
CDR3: CASSHTGAGNTIYF
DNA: TGTGCCAGCAGCCATACAGGGGCTGGAAACACCATATATTTT

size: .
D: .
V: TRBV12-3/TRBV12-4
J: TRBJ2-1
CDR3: CASSPSSKASSYNEQFF
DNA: TGTGCCAGCAGTCCATCCTCGAAGGCAAGCTCCTACAATGAGCAGTTCTTC

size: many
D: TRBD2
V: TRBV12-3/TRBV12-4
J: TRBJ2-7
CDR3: CASSIHSGGAAEQYF
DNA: TGTGCCAGCAGCATCCATAGCGGGGGGGCAGCCGAGCAGTACTTC

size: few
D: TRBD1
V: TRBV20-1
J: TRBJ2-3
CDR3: CSARRSGQGTDTQYF
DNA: TGCAGTGCTAGACGGTCGGGACAGGGTACAGATACGCAGTATTTT

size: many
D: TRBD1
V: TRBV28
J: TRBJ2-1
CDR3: CASNPRQGEEDEQFF
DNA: TGTGCCAGCAACCCCCGCCAGGGGGAAGAAGATGAGCAGTTCTTC